The present T cell receptor (beta chain) was sequenced within a study of cytomegalovirus exposure and HLA in healthy donors. Study overall: There were roughly 80 million unique TCRs (from HLA-typed donors) in an early data release. The study's findings and limits: Per published accounts, TCR beta sequences correctly predicted the HLA-A and HLA-B alleles of most subjects. The dataset shows that most TCR sequences were rare, while some public TCRs occurred in many donors.

The PCR ran on 60 Vbeta and 13 Jbeta primers. Repertoires were generated with immunoSEQ multiplex PCR, while TCRdb's copy carries only in-frame clones and drops some. This repertoire shows about 210,000 clones, about 83% found once; its top ten account for roughly 10%. For this clone: Its matching antigen is unknown.

These donors, healthy bone marrow donors, were studied. Per the germline V gene, CDR1 is LNHDA and CDR2 is SQIVND (reference sequence). The V segment lost 4 bases and the J segment 0 bases; nucleotides outside the gene matches: 10. The CDR3 is 18 amino acids. This sequence was found in a woman in her forties or fifties in good health and CMV-seropositive. What was sequenced was PBMCs. The chain combines TRBV19 with TRBJ1-5; 9 nucleotides align to TRBD1. The CDR3 protein is CASSRGLTGGGSNQPQHF. The CDR3 nucleotides are TGTGCCAGTAGTAGGGGGCTTACAGGGGGCGGTAGCAATCAGCCCCAGCATTTT. The full variable domain, its missing parts supplied by reference TRBV19 and TRBJ1-5, is DGGITQSPKYLFRKEGQNVTLSCEQNLNHDAMYWYRQDPGQGLRLIYYSQIVNDFQKGDIAEGYSVSREKKESFPLTVTSAQKNPTAFYLCASSRGLTGGGSNQPQHFGDGTRLSIL.